The T cell receptor (beta chain) described here comes from a study of shared clonotypes between healthy human individuals. General study points: Only blood underwent sampling, and tissue repertoires likely differ. Donor scarcity curtailed the genetic and exposure-history diversity represented herein.

The authors distributed each subset's genomic DNA evenly over several immunoSEQ plates. The DNA input per sorted-subset replicate PCR was 150 to 200 ng, corresponding to tens of thousands of T cell genomes. Here immunoSEQ multiplex PCR was the method, and the copy in TCRdb shows in-frame clones only, minus some. The sample holds approximately 1.5 million clones, about 98% seen once. Trimming took off 3 bases at V and 3 bases at J, with 11 bases between the two ends. The CDR3 runs to 14 residues. Germline V lookup: CDR1 LNHDA, CDR2 SQIVND (reference sequence). On this clone itself: The antigen remains undetermined.

The chain uses TRBV19 and TRBJ1-2; possibly TRBD1 for D (5 bases). Sequencing was performed on naive CD4+ T cells sorted from blood. The sample's subset: CD45RA+ positively selected. The receptor was derived from a man in his thirties or forties in good health. The CDR3 coding sequence is TGTGCCAGTAGTATGGTGGGGGAACACTATGGCTACACCTTC. Encoded protein: CASSMVGEHYGYTF. Filled out from reference TRBV19 and TRBJ1-2, the complete variable domain reads DGGITQSPKYLFRKEGQNVTLSCEQNLNHDAMYWYRQDPGQGLRLIYYSQIVNDFQKGDIAEGYSVSREKKESFPLTVTSAQKNPTAFYLCASSMVGEHYGYTFGSGTRLTVV.